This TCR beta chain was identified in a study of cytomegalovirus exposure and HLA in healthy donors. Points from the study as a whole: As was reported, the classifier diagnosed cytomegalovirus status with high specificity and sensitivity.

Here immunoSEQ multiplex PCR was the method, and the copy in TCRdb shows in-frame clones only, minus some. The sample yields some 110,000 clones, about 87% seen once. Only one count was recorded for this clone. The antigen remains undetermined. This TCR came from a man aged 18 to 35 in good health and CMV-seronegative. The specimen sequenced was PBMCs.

The CDR3 spells CASSLAPWGLNEQYF. The CDR3 nucleotides read TGCGCCAGCAGCTTGGCCCCGTGGGGGCTCAACGAGCAGTACTTC. This chain joins TRBV5-1 and TRBJ2-7; D is possibly TRBD1 (6 bases). The CDR3 contains 15 residues. Per germline, CDR1 SGHRS and CDR2 YFSETQ. The V end lost 0 bases, the J end lost 5 bases, and 15 bases lay between the germline ends.